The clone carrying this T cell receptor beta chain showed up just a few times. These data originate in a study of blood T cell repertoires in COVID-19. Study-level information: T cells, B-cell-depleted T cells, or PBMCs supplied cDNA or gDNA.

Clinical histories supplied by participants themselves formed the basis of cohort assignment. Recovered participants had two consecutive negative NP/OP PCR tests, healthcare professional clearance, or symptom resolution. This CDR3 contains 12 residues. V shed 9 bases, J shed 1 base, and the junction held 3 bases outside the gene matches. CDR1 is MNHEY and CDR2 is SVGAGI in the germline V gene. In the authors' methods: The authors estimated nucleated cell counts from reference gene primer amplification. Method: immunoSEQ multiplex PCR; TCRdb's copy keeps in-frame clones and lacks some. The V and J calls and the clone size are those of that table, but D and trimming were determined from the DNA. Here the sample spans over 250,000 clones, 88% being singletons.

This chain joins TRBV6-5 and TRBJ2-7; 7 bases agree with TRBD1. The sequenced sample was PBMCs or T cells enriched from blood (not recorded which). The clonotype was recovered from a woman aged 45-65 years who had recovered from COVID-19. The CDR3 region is CASWDRSYEQYF. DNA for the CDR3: TGTGCCAGTTGGGACAGATCCTACGAGCAGTACTTC.